A selection of T cell receptor beta chains follows, all from one sample in a study of blood T cell repertoires in COVID-19. The assay was immunoSEQ multiplex PCR, and TCRdb's table has in-frame clones only and misses some. The data show under 150,000 clones, with around 80% seen just once and approximately 4% held by the top ten. The sample was peripheral blood. Source of these receptors: a man aged 60 to 69 with acute or convalescent COVID-19. The CDR3 runs from the conserved cysteine through the conserved F or W. A D gene is named only where the DNA matches it firmly. Some rows mark clone size as missing; the rest say once, few, many or name a class of expanded clone.

TRBJ1-1	.	TRBV7-2	.	TGTGCCAGCAGCCCGGATGGGGGCGCGAGGAACACTGAAGCTTTCTTT	CASSPDGGARNTEAFF
TRBJ1-5	.	TRBV3-1/TRBV3-2	many	TGTGCCAGCAGCCAAGCCGGGAGGGGGCCCCAGCATTTT	CASSQAGRGPQHF
TRBJ1-5	TRBD1	TRBV6-6	few	TGTGCCAGCACAAATGATTACAGGGGGCCGTATCAGCCCCAGCATTTT	CASTNDYRGPYQPQHF
TRBJ2-3	.	TRBV6-4	.	TGTGCCAGCAGTGACTCGGGACTTACAGATACGCAGTATTTT	CASSDSGLTDTQYF
TRBJ2-7	TRBD1	TRBV7-9	.	TGTGCCAGCAGCTCGGGACAGGGAAGGGTCGAGCAGTACTTC	CASSSGQGRVEQYF
TRBJ2-7	TRBD1	TRBV6-4	.	TGTGCCAGCGGGGAACAGGGGAGCTCCTACGAGCAGTACTTC	CASGEQGSSYEQYF
TRBJ2-3	TRBD2	TRBV3-1/TRBV3-2	.	TGTGCCAGCAGCCAAGAAGGGCTAGCGGGAGGAAGTGCGCAGTATTTT	CASSQEGLAGGSAQYF
TRBJ2-7	TRBD1	TRBV19	.	TGTGCCAGTAGTCCCTGGACAGGGTCCAGATACGAGCAGTACTTC	CASSPWTGSRYEQYF
TRBJ1-5	.	TRBV2	.	TGTGCCAGCCGAGGGCAGCCCGGAGGCAATCAGCCCCAGCATTTT	CASRGQPGGNQPQHF
TRBJ1-4	TRBD1	TRBV5-8	few	TGTGCCAGCAGCTTACCAGGGGGTTCGTCTGAAAAACTGTTTTTT	CASSLPGGSSEKLFF
TRBJ2-1	TRBD1	TRBV19	.	TGTGCCAGTAGCCTCAAAGGGACAGGGACCCATGAGCAGTTCTTC	CASSLKGTGTHEQFF
TRBJ1-1	.	TRBV19	few	TGTGCCACTCTCGGACAGATACGAACTGAAGCTTTCTTT	CATLGQIRTEAFF
TRBJ1-1	.	TRBV28	.	TGTGCCAGCAGTTTATGGACAGGTTCAGCTTTCTTT	CASSLWTGSAFF
TRBJ1-2	TRBD1	TRBV11-3	medium-sized	TGTGCCAGCAGCCCGGGACAGGGGTATGGCTACACCTTC	CASSPGQGYGYTF
TRBJ2-4	.	TRBV28	once	TGTGCCAGCAGTTTAACAGGGATCCTAGCCAAAAACATTCAGTACTTC	CASSLTGILAKNIQYF
TRBJ2-5	TRBD1	TRBV30	.	TGTGCCTGGAGTGTATCGTTGACAGGGGAGACCCAGTACTTC	CAWSVSLTGETQYF
TRBJ2-6	TRBD1	TRBV5-4	.	TGTGCCAGCTTGAGGGACAGAAGCTCTGGGGCCAACGTCCTGACTTTC	CASLRDRSSGANVLTF
TRBJ2-2	TRBD2	TRBV19	.	TGTGCCAGCGCTAGGATACCTAGCGGGACGAACACCGGGGAGCTGTTTTTT	CASARIPSGTNTGELFF
TRBJ2-7	TRBD2	TRBV7-2	.	TGTGCCAGCAGCGCGCGGGGACTAGCCCTCTACGAGCAGTACTTC	CASSARGLALYEQYF
TRBJ1-2	.	TRBV7-9	.	TGTGCCAGCAGCTTGGGGGCTCCTGACACCTTC	CASSLGAPDTF
TRBJ2-7	.	TRBV28	few	TGTGCCAGCAGTTCGACACCTACCTACGAGCAGTACTTC	CASSSTPTYEQYF
TRBJ2-1	TRBD2	TRBV9	.	TGTGCCAGCAGCTCCGGGACTAGTAGCTACAATGAGCAGTTCTTC	CASSSGTSSYNEQFF
TRBJ1-1	.	TRBV27	.	TGTGCCAGCAGTCTACACTCCCCGGGGAACACTGAAGCTTTCTTT	CASSLHSPGNTEAFF
TRBJ1-1	.	TRBV6-4	.	TGTGCCAGCAGATCGGAGGGAGGCCTGAACACTGAAGCTTTCTTT	CASRSEGGLNTEAFF
TRBJ2-7	.	TRBV27	.	TGTGCCAGCAGAGGAAGCAGGGTTCCTACCGAGCAGTACTTC	CASRGSRVPTEQYF
TRBJ1-6	.	TRBV19	.	TGTGCCAGCGTCCAGGACAGCTCCTATAATTCACCCCTCCACTTT	CASVQDSSYNSPLHF
TRBJ1-3	TRBD1	TRBV7-2	.	TGTGCCAGCAGCTTAGATCAGGGGGTTTTCTCTGGAAACACCATATATTTT	CASSLDQGVFSGNTIYF
TRBJ2-7	TRBD1	TRBV4-1	once	TGCGCCAGCAGCCTTGATCCGGGACAGGGGAGGTACGAGCAGTACTTC	CASSLDPGQGRYEQYF
TRBJ1-5	TRBD1	TRBV7-9	few	TGTGCCAGCAGCTTAGAGGCTTTGGGCAGGGGGAATCAGCCCCAGCATTTT	CASSLEALGRGNQPQHF
TRBJ1-5	.	TRBV28	.	TGTGCCAGCAGAGGACAATCCGAGCCCCAGCATTTT	CASRGQSEPQHF
TRBJ1-1	.	TRBV25-1	.	TGTGCCAGCAGTGTAGCCGGGAGTGAAGCTTTCTTT	CASSVAGSEAFF
TRBJ1-1	.	TRBV27	.	TGTGCCAGCAGCTCCGTAAACACTGAAGCTTTCTTT	CASSSVNTEAFF
TRBJ1-2	.	TRBV6-6	.	TGTGCCAGCAGTTCCACAGGGTTTAGTGGCTACACCTTC	CASSSTGFSGYTF
TRBJ1-2	.	TRBV28	few	TGTGCCAGCAGGCAAGGAGGAATCGGCTATGGCTACACCTTC	CASRQGGIGYGYTF
TRBJ1-5	.	TRBV7-9	.	TGTGCCAGCAGCAATCTGGGGGGAAGGCCCCAGCATTTT	CASSNLGGRPQHF
TRBJ2-5	TRBD2	TRBV18	once	TGTGCCAGCTCAGCGAGACTAGCGGGAGTATCGGTGGAGACCCAGTACTTC	CASSARLAGVSVETQYF
TRBJ1-6	.	TRBV7-8	.	TGTGCCAGCAGCTTAGCGCGTGTGAGGGCCAATTCACCCCTCCACTTT	CASSLARVRANSPLHF
TRBJ2-2	.	TRBV11-2	.	TGTGCCAGCAGCTTATATTCGGGGACCGGGGAGCTGTTTTTT	CASSLYSGTGELFF
TRBJ1-2	TRBD1	TRBV5-8	once	TGTGCCAGCAGCAGGACAGGGCTGGGCTACACCTTC	CASSRTGLGYTF
TRBJ1-5	.	TRBV6-1	once	TGTGCCAGCAGTGAAGCAGAGGATCTACCCCAGCATTTT	CASSEAEDLPQHF
TRBJ1-4	.	TRBV4-3	once	TGCGCCAGCAGCCAAGATCTTTCGGGGGGCAGGGAAAAACTGTTTTTT	CASSQDLSGGREKLFF
TRBJ1-1	.	TRBV12-3/TRBV12-4	.	TGTGCCAGCAGTTTAGGGGGCCGGGCTGAAGCTTTCTTT	CASSLGGRAEAFF
TRBJ1-1	TRBD1	TRBV11-2	.	TGTGCCTCGGGACAGTTAAAGAACACTGAAGCTTTCTTT	CASGQLKNTEAFF
TRBJ2-1	.	TRBV28	few	TGTGCCAGCAGCCTATACGATACGATGCTTACGTCCTACAATGAGCAGTTCTTC	CASSLYDTMLTSYNEQFF
TRBJ2-2	TRBD1	TRBV28	.	TGTGCCAGCAGTCCGGGTAGGGGGCTAACCGGGGAGCTGTTTTTT	CASSPGRGLTGELFF
TRBJ1-4	TRBD1	TRBV7-9	.	TGTGCCAGCAGCCCGCCAAGACAGGGGAGGGACGAAAAACTGTTTTTT	CASSPPRQGRDEKLFF
TRBJ2-2	.	TRBV19	.	TGTGCCAGTAACACCCGACGAGGCGGGACCGGGGAGCTGTTTTTT	CASNTRRGGTGELFF
TRBJ1-1	.	TRBV20-1	.	TGCAGTGCTAGTGTCGGGAACACTGAAGCTTTCTTT	CSASVGNTEAFF
TRBJ1-3	.	TRBV28	.	TGTGCCAGCAGCCCGGGACAAGTCTCTGGAAACACCATATATTTT	CASSPGQVSGNTIYF
TRBJ2-5	.	TRBV19	.	TGTGCCAGTATTGGGTCGGAGGAGACCCAGTACTTC	CASIGSEETQYF
TRBJ2-2	.	TRBV2	few	TGTGCCAGCAGTGGGGGTAGCAGGGCGTACACCGGGGAGCTGTTTTTT	CASSGGSRAYTGELFF
TRBJ2-5	.	TRBV7-2	.	TGTGCCAGCAGCTTAGTGGGGCGGCAACAAGAGACCCAGTACTTC	CASSLVGRQQETQYF
TRBJ1-3	.	TRBV7-2	few	TGTGCCAGCAGCCCGGCTGCAGGGGTAGGAAACACCATATATTTT	CASSPAAGVGNTIYF
TRBJ1-2	.	TRBV4-3	.	TGCGCCAGCAGCCAAGACCTAGGGGTTACCGCCTTGGGCGGCTACACCTTC	CASSQDLGVTALGGYTF
TRBJ2-5	.	TRBV5-1	.	TGCGCCAGCAGCTTGTCAGGGTTGGGGGAGACCCAGTACTTC	CASSLSGLGETQYF
TRBJ1-2	TRBD1	TRBV5-4	.	TGTGCCAGCAGCTTGGGGGGGGGACAGGGCTCTTATGGCTACACCTTC	CASSLGGGQGSYGYTF
TRBJ1-6	.	TRBV9	.	TGTGCCAGCAGCGCTATGGCGGAGAATTCACCCCTCCACTTT	CASSAMAENSPLHF